Presented here are 8 T cell receptor beta chains from one specimen sequenced in a study of technical replicates of blood from a handful of donors. Sequencing used immunoSEQ multiplex PCR; TCRdb keeps in-frame clones, though not all of them. Of about 66,000 clones in the sample, around nine tenths are singletons; the top ten hold 4.6%. The sequenced sample was PBMCs. These receptors came from a human donor in good health. Some clones in this sample may be carry-over from other donors' samples.

This chain uses TRBV10-3 with TRBJ2-1, with TRBD2 matching over 7 bases. The CDR3 totals 17 residues. Germline CDR1 reads ENHRY; CDR2 reads SYGVKD. Trimming took 2 bases from V and 4 from J; bases not matched to a gene: 11. The CDR3 here is CAISEAHPGAGYNEQFF. CDR3 DNA sequence: TGTGCCATCAGTGAGGCACACCCCGGAGCGGGATACAATGAGCAGTTCTTC.

The J gene is TRBJ2-5, the V gene TRBV7-2; maybe TRBD2 (6 bases). The CDR3 consists of 16 residues. V was trimmed by 4 bases and J by 5 bases, leaving 20 bases between them. In germline, CDR1 is SGHTA, CDR2 FQGNSA. The CDR3 DNA sequence: TGTGCCAGCAGCTCATATCAGGAGGGGCGCGGGGAGACCCAGTACTTC. It encodes CASSSYQEGRGETQYF.

The chain links TRBV4-3 to TRBJ2-3; 15 bases fit TRBD2. CDR1 is LGHNA and CDR2 is YSLEER in the germline V gene. The V and J ends lost 3 bases and 5 bases, in that order; junction bases with no gene match: 9. The CDR3 runs to 18 residues. Here the CDR3 reads CASSHRTSGGAAEDTQYF. Here the CDR3 DNA reads TGCGCCAGCAGCCATCGGACTAGCGGGGGGGCCGCGGAAGATACGCAGTATTTT.

This chain uses TRBV9 with TRBJ1-3; 8 positions match TRBD1. The CDR3 consists of 16 residues. The germline CDR1 and CDR2 sequences are SGDLS and YYNGEE. The V and J ends lost 0 bases and 0 bases, in that order; junction bases with no gene match: 2. The CDR3 spells CASSVGTGSSGNTIYF. In nucleotides, the CDR3 is TGTGCCAGCAGCGTAGGGACAGGGAGCTCTGGAAACACCATATATTTT. Full variable domain (outside the CDR3, taken from reference TRBV9 and TRBJ1-3): DSGVTQTPKHLITATGQRVTLRCSPRSGDLSVYWYQQSLDQGLQFLIQYYNGEERAKGNILERFSAQQFPDLHSELNLSSLELGDSALYFCASSVGTGSSGNTIYFGEGSWLTVV.

This clone has only one observation. This chain joins TRBV7-3 and TRBJ2-7; TRBD1 agrees at 9 bases. The J segment lost 3 bases and the V segment lost 6 bases, leaving 6 bases of the junction unmatched. The germline CDR1 and CDR2 sequences are SGHTA and FQGTGA. This CDR3 contains 14 residues. The CDR3 protein is CASSKAGQGYEQYF. The CDR3 coding sequence is TGTGCCAGCAGTAAAGCGGGACAGGGCTACGAGCAGTACTTC. The complete variable domain, with remaining parts taken from reference TRBV7-3 and TRBJ2-7, reads GAGVSQTPSNKVTEKGKYVELRCDPISGHTALYWYRQSLGQGPEFLIYFQGTGAADDSGLPNDRFFAVRPEGSVSTLKIQRTERGDSAVYLCASSKAGQGYEQYFGPGTRLTVT.

The chain links TRBV2 to TRBJ1-3, with D perhaps matching TRBD1 (6 bases). V was cut by 7 bases and J by 8 bases, with 21 bases left in between. CDR3 length: 15 residues. From germline, CDR1 is SNHLY and CDR2 FYNNEI. CDR3 nucleotide sequence: TGTGCCAGCAAGGGGGGGCGCACCTTTGCGGACACCATATATTTT. It specifies CASKGGRTFADTIYF.

The CDR3 DNA is TGCGCCAGCAGCTACGGGACATCGTACGAGCAGTACTTC. Translation: CASSYGTSYEQYF. The chain links TRBV5-1 to TRBJ2-7; weak D call: TRBD1 (6 bases). CDR1 is SGHRS, CDR2 YFSETQ, per germline. CDR3 length: 13 amino acids. V was cut by 3 bases and J by 4 bases, with 11 bases left in between.

This clone was recorded only once. J is TRBJ2-7 and V is TRBV5-1, with TRBD2 matching over 10 bases. J gave up 7 bases and V 0 bases, and 4 bases lay outside the gene matches. The CDR3 has 14 residues. Germline values: CDR1 SGHRS, CDR2 YFSETQ. CDR3 sequence reads: CASSLVLAGDEQYF. The DNA of the CDR3 is TGCGCCAGCAGCTTGGTGCTAGCGGGAGATGAGCAGTACTTC.